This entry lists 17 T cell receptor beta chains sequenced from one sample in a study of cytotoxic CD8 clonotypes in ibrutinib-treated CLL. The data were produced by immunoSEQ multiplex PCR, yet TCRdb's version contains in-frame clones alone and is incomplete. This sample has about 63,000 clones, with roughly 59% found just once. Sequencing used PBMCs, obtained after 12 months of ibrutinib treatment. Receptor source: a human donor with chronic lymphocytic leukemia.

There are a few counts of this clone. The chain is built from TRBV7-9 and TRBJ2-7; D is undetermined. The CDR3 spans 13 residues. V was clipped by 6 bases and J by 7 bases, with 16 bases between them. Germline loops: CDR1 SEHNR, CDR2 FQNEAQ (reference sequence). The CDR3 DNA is TGTGCCAGCAGGACCGCAGGAACTGTTGAGCAGTACTTC. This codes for CASRTAGTVEQYF.

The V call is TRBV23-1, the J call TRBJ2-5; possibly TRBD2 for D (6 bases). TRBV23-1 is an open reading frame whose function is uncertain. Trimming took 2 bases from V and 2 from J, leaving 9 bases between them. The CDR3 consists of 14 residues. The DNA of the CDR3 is TGCGCCAGCAGTCAAGGGGGGAGTCAAGAGACCCAGTACTTC. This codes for CASSQGGSQETQYF.

DNA of the CDR3: TGTGCCAGCAGCTTAATGGGGGACAATGAGCAGTTCTTC. Its protein is CASSLMGDNEQFF. The chain has TRBV11-3 and TRBJ2-1; the D call may be TRBD1 or TRBD2 (5 bases each). The CDR3 contains 13 residues. Trimming took off 2 bases at V and 5 bases at J, with 7 bases between the two ends. CDR1 is SGHNT, CDR2 YENEEA, per germline.

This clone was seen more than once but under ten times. The DNA of the CDR3 is TGTGCCAGCAGCCCCGGGACAGACTCTCCCTACGAGCAGTACTTC. Translating gives CASSPGTDSPYEQYF. This chain connects TRBV28 to TRBJ2-7, with 7 positions matching TRBD1. Germline CDR1 MDHEN, CDR2 SYDVKM. The CDR3 is 15 residues long. With 6 bases clipped from V and 2 bases from J, the junction kept 10 bases outside the gene matches.

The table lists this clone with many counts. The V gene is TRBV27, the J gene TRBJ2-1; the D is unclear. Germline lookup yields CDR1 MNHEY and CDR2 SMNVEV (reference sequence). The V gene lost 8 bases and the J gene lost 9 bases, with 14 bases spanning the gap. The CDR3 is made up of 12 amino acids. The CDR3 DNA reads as TGTGCCAGCGGTCCTTACGTTTTTGAGCAGTTCTTC. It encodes CASGPYVFEQFF.

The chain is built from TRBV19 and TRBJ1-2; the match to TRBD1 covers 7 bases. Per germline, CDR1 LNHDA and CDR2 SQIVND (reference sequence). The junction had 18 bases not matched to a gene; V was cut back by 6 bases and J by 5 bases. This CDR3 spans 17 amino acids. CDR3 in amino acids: CASSVGTTRGRSYGYTF. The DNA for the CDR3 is TGTGCCAGTAGCGTTGGGACCACAAGGGGGCGATCTTATGGCTACACCTTC. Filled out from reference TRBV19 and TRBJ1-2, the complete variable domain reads DGGITQSPKYLFRKEGQNVTLSCEQNLNHDAMYWYRQDPGQGLRLIYYSQIVNDFQKGDIAEGYSVSREKKESFPLTVTSAQKNPTAFYLCASSVGTTRGRSYGYTFGSGTRLTVV.

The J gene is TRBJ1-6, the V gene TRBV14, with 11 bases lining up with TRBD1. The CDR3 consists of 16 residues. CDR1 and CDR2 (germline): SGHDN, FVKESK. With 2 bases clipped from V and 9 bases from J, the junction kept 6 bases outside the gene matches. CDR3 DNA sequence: TGTGCCAGCAGCCAAAGGGTGGGGACAGGGGGTTCACCCCTCCACTTT. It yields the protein CASSQRVGTGGSPLHF.

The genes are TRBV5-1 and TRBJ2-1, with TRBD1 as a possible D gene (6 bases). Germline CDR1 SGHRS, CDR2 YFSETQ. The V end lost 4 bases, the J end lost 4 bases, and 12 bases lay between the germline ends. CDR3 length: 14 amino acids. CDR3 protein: CASSADRNYNEQFF. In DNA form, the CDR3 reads TGCGCCAGCAGCGCCGACAGGAATTACAATGAGCAGTTCTTC.

The CDR3 DNA reads TGTGCCAGTAGTGGGTCGGTGTCTAGCGGGGAAAATGAGCAGTTCTTC. Translating gives CASSGSVSSGENEQFF. The chain couples TRBV19 to TRBJ2-1; 9 bases map to TRBD2. Germline CDR1 is LNHDA and CDR2 is SQIVND (reference sequence). The junction had 12 bases not matched to a gene; V was cut back by 5 bases and J by 7 bases. The CDR3 sequence is 16 residues long. The complete variable domain, with remaining parts taken from reference TRBV19 and TRBJ2-1, reads DGGITQSPKYLFRKEGQNVTLSCEQNLNHDAMYWYRQDPGQGLRLIYYSQIVNDFQKGDIAEGYSVSREKKESFPLTVTSAQKNPTAFYLCASSGSVSSGENEQFFGPGTRLTVL.

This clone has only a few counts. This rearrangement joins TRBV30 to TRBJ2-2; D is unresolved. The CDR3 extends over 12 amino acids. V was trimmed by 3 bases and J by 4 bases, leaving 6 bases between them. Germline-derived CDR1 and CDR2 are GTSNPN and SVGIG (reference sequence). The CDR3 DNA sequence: TGTGCCTGGAGCTGGGGCACCGGGGAGCTGTTTTTT. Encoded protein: CAWSWGTGELFF.

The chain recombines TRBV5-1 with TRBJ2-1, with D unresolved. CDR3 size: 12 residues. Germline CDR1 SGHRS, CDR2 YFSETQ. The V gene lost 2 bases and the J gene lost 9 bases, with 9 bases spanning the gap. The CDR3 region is CASSLEKSEQFF. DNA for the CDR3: TGCGCCAGCAGCTTAGAAAAAAGTGAGCAGTTCTTC.

This CDR3 reads CASSPWDNYGYTF. The CDR3, as DNA: TGTGCCAGCAGTCCCTGGGACAACTATGGCTACACCTTC. The chain employs TRBV6-6 and TRBJ1-2; D perhaps matches TRBD1 (5 bases). The CDR3 length is 13 residues. In germline, CDR1 is MNHNY, CDR2 SVGAGI (reference sequence). V gave up 5 bases and J gave up 2 bases, with 9 bases separating them.

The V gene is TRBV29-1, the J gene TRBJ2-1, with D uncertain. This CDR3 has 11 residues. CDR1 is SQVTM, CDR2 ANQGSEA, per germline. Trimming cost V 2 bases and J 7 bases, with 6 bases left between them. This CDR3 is CSVELGNEQFF. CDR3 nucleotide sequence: TGCAGCGTTGAACTAGGAAATGAGCAGTTCTTC.

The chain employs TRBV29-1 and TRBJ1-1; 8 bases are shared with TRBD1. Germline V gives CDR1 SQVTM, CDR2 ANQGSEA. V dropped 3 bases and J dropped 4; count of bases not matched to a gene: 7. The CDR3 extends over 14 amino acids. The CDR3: CSVDSRGRSTEAFF. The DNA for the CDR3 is TGCAGCGTTGACAGCAGGGGGCGTTCCACTGAAGCTTTCTTT.

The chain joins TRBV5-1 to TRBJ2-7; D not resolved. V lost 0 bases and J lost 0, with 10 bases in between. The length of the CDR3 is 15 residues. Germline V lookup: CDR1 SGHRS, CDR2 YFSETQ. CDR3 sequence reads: CASSLAAVYSYEQYF. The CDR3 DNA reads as TGCGCCAGCAGCTTGGCAGCCGTTTACTCCTACGAGCAGTACTTC.

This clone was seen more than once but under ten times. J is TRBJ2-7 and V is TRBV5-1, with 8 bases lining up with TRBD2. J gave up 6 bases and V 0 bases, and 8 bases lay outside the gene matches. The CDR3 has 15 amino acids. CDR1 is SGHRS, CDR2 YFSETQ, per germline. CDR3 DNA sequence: TGCGCCAGCAGCTTGGGACCGGGACTAGGGGCCGAGCAGTACTTC. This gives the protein CASSLGPGLGAEQYF. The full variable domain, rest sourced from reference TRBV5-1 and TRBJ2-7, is KAGVTQTPRYLIKTRGQQVTLSCSPISGHRSVSWYQQTPGQGLQFLFEYFSETQRNKGNFPGRFSGRQFSNSRSEMNVSTLELGDSALYLCASSLGPGLGAEQYFGPGTRLTVT.

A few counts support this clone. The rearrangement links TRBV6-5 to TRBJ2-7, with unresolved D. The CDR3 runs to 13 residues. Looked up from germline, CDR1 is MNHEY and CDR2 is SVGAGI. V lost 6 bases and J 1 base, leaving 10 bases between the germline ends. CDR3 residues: CASSPGPSYEQYV. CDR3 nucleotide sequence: TGTGCCAGCAGCCCTGGACCATCCTACGAGCAGTACGTC.